The 28 T cell receptor beta chains below were found in one sample sequenced in a study of human T cells and chemical hapten exposure. TCRdb fed the RACE reads into MiXCR, producing one record per CDR3 protein. The repertoire has about 380,000 distinct CDR3 sequences, nearly 5% of them found once; the top ten carry under 3%. Documented time point: patch test 1, 2 weeks after DPC sensitization. Treatment specified: therapeutic diphenylcyclopropenone sensitization with weekly scalp DPC. The sample in question was whole blood, obtained in connection with sensitization to the hapten diphenylcyclopropenone (DPC). These receptors came from a woman in her forties or fifties with alopecia areata. Some clones in this sample may be carry-over from other donors' samples.

This clonotype was observed a few times. The chain is built from TRBV6-6 and TRBJ1-1; D unresolved. The CDR3 is 13 residues long. V lost 6 bases, J lost 10 bases, and 18 bases lay in between. The germline V gene has CDR1 MNHNY and CDR2 SVGAGI (reference sequence). CDR3 nucleotide sequence: TGTGCCAGCAGCCCTCCCTTAACCGGAGGAGCTTTCTTT. Amino acid sequence: CASSPPLTGGAFF.

This clonotype showed up many times. The rearrangement uses TRBV3-1 and TRBJ2-7; no firm D call. V was clipped by 4 bases and J by 3 bases, with 10 bases between them. The CDR3 sequence is 13 residues long. CDR1 is LGHDT and CDR2 is YNNKEL in the germline V gene (reference sequence). CDR3 residues: CASSLDKYYEQYF. The DNA for the CDR3 is TGTGCCAGCAGCCTCGACAAGTACTACGAGCAGTACTTC.

The chain joins TRBV29-1 to TRBJ2-1; a weak D match, TRBD1 (5 bases). Trimming removed 7 bases from V and 8 bases from J, with 21 bases in between. The CDR3 length is 14 residues. Per germline, CDR1 SQVTM and CDR2 ANQGSEA. CDR3 DNA: TGCAGCGGAAGATCGGGCAAAGGGGCGGATGAGCAGTTCTTC. Translation gives CSGRSGKGADEQFF.

This clonotype was counted ten times or more. V and J are TRBV2 and TRBJ1-4, with D perhaps TRBD1 (5 bases). The CDR3 extends over 13 amino acids. Looked up from germline, CDR1 is SNHLY and CDR2 is FYNNEI. The ends were cut back, 10 bases at V and 7 bases at J, with 16 bases in the middle. CDR3 nucleotide sequence: TGTGCCACCACAGATCCGGGGACTGAAAAACTGTTTTTT. This translates into CATTDPGTEKLFF.

This clonotype came up a few times. V gene TRBV15 combines with J gene TRBJ2-7; no firm D call. Trimming removed 3 bases from V and 0 bases from J, with 9 bases in between. The V gene's germline CDR1 is LNHNV and CDR2 YYDKDF (reference sequence). This CDR3 has 14 amino acids. The DNA of the CDR3 is TGTGCCACCAGCAGCTTGGACGGCTCCTACGAGCAGTACTTC. Amino acid sequence: CATSSLDGSYEQYF. Variable domain in full (rest from reference TRBV15 and TRBJ2-7): DAMVIQNPRYQVTQFGKPVTLSCSQTLNHNVMYWYQQKSSQAPKLLFHYYDKDFNNEADTPDNFQSRRPNTSFCFLDIRSPGLGDTAMYLCATSSLDGSYEQYFGPGTRLTVT.

This chain uses TRBV12-3 or TRBV12-4 with TRBJ2-3; D may be TRBD1 or TRBD2 (5 bases each). V lost 3 bases, J lost 0 bases, and 10 bases lay in between. CDR3 length equals 15 residues. DNA for the CDR3: TGTGCCAGCAGTTTGGGCAGGGAGAGCACAGATACGCAGTATTTT. This codes for CASSLGRESTDTQYF.

Ten or more counts support this clonotype. The V gene is TRBV10-3, the J gene TRBJ1-3; 8 nucleotides line up with TRBD1. Trimming at V came to 10 bases and at J to 8 bases, leaving 7 bases not matched to a gene. Germline V CDR1 and CDR2: ENHRY, SYGVKD. The CDR3 extends over 12 amino acids. The CDR3 loop reads CATLDRVDTIYF. CDR3 bases: TGTGCCACTCTGGACAGGGTTGACACCATATATTTT.

This clonotype was seen many times. J is TRBJ2-1 and V is TRBV9; maybe TRBD2 (7 bases). V lost 3 bases, J lost 5 bases, and 18 bases lay in between. Germline CDR1 is SGDLS and CDR2 is YYNGEE. The CDR3 has 16 amino acids. CDR3 sequence (DNA): TGTGCCAGCAGCGCCCCGAGGGGGGGCGCTCACAATGAGCAGTTCTTC. As protein: CASSAPRGGAHNEQFF.

This clonotype was found a few times. The V and J genes are TRBV3-1 and TRBJ2-3, with D perhaps TRBD1 (6 bases). Looked up from germline, CDR1 is LGHDT and CDR2 is YNNKEL (reference sequence). Trimming shortened V by 4 bases and J by 4 bases, and 18 bases separated the two germline ends. The CDR3 loop spans 16 amino acids. Here the CDR3 DNA reads TGTGCCAGCAGCCCAAGTATTGGGGGCGGGCCAGATACGCAGTATTTT. This codes for CASSPSIGGGPDTQYF.

The chain has TRBV13 and TRBJ2-7; the D is unclear. The V end was cut by 4 bases, the J end by 2 bases, with 12 bases between. The CDR3 is 14 residues long. Germline CDR1 reads PRHDT; CDR2 reads FYEKMQ (reference sequence). Here the CDR3 reads CASSSGHDTYEQYF. The CDR3 region has the DNA TGTGCCAGCAGCTCAGGTCATGACACCTACGAGCAGTACTTC.

This clonotype was seen repeatedly, ten times or more. This rearrangement joins TRBV10-2 to TRBJ1-1; D not certain. Between the trimmed V and J ends, which lost 4 bases and 0 bases, there was a span of 6 bases. The CDR3 has 13 amino acids. The germline V gene has CDR1 WSHSY and CDR2 SAAADI. The CDR3 nucleotides read TGCGCCAGCAGTGGCTCACTGAACACTGAAGCTTTCTTT. Residues: CASSGSLNTEAFF.

This clonotype has a count of ten or more. The chain links TRBV6-5 to TRBJ2-3; 12 bases are shared with TRBD2. The CDR3 sequence is 16 residues long. The V and J ends lost 4 bases and 7 bases, in that order; junction bases with no gene match: 9. CDR1 is MNHEY and CDR2 is SVGAGI in the germline V gene. The CDR3 DNA is TGTGCCAGCAGTTCTCAGACTAGCGGGGGCACGCATACGCAGTATTTT. Amino acid sequence: CASSSQTSGGTHTQYF.

The sample holds many counts of this clonotype. The V gene is TRBV20-1, the J gene TRBJ1-5, with D maybe TRBD1 (5 bases). Trimming took off 6 bases at V and 6 bases at J, with 12 bases between the two ends. CDR1 is DFQATT and CDR2 is SNEGSKA in the germline V gene (reference sequence). The CDR3 has 12 amino acids. CDR3 sequence: CSAGQGSQPQHF. CDR3 bases: TGCAGTGCCGGGCAGGGAAGTCAGCCCCAGCATTTT.

This clonotype was recorded at least ten times. V usage is TRBV24-1 and J usage is TRBJ1-4; TRBD1 matches 8 bases. CDR3 length equals 15 residues. CDR1 and CDR2 (germline): KGHDR, SFDVKD. With 5 bases clipped from V and 5 bases from J, the junction kept 6 bases outside the gene matches. This CDR3 is CATSATGGPNEKLFF. DNA for the CDR3: TGTGCCACCAGTGCTACAGGGGGTCCGAATGAAAAACTGTTTTTT.

This clonotype was observed many times. The V and J genes are TRBV27 and TRBJ2-7, with D unclear. Germline V gene data show CDR1 as MNHEY and CDR2 as SMNVEV (reference sequence). V was cut by 6 bases and J by 3 bases, with 12 bases left in between. This CDR3 is 13 amino acids long. The CDR3, as DNA: TGTGCCAGCAGCCCCGGCGTACGCTACGAGCAGTACTTC. It encodes CASSPGVRYEQYF.

The sample holds a few counts of this clonotype. V is TRBV19 and J is TRBJ1-5; 8 nucleotides align to TRBD1. The CDR3 consists of 15 residues. Germline trimming cut 3 bases from V and 2 bases from J; bases unmatched to any gene: 3. Germline-derived CDR1 and CDR2 are LNHDA and SQIVND (reference sequence). CDR3 DNA: TGTGCCAGTAGTATTCTACAGGGGGGCAATCAGCCCCAGCATTTT. This gives the protein CASSILQGGNQPQHF.

This clonotype was seen at least ten times. The chain joins TRBV2 to TRBJ2-1; 8 nucleotides agree with TRBD1. Germline V gives CDR1 SNHLY, CDR2 FYNNEI. CDR3 length equals 13 residues. J lost 3 bases, V lost 9 bases, and 4 bases had no gene match. This CDR3 is CAREGQDYNEQFF. In DNA, the CDR3 is TGTGCCAGAGAGGGACAGGACTACAATGAGCAGTTCTTC.

CDR3 residues: CSVRQGATNEKLFF. CDR3 bases: TGCAGCGTCCGGCAGGGTGCAACTAATGAAAAACTGTTTTTT. The chain links TRBV29-1 to TRBJ1-4; possibly TRBD1 for D (5 bases). The CDR3 extends over 14 amino acids. The germline gives CDR1 SQVTM, CDR2 ANQGSEA. Trimming shortened V by 6 bases and J by 0 bases, and 11 bases separated the two germline ends.

This clonotype was seen many times. The genes are TRBV6-2 or TRBV6-3 and TRBJ2-1; 13 nucleotides agree with TRBD2. This CDR3 comprises 15 residues. Germline assignment: CDR1 MNHEY and CDR2 SVGEGT. J gave up 7 bases and V 8 bases, and 8 bases lay outside the gene matches. CDR3 in DNA: TGTGCCAGCGGACGGACTAGCGGGAGTCGGAATGAGCAGTTCTTC. As protein: CASGRTSGSRNEQFF.

The V call is TRBV6-6, the J call TRBJ2-7; the match to TRBD1 covers 9 bases. The CDR3 extends over 12 amino acids. Per the germline V gene, CDR1 is MNHNY and CDR2 is SVGAGI (reference sequence). With 6 bases clipped from V and 11 bases from J, the junction kept 8 bases outside the gene matches. In DNA, the CDR3 is TGTGCCAGCAGCCCCGGACAGGGGTTGGAGTACTTC. Its protein product is CASSPGQGLEYF.

Details on this clonotype: Being one base from a much bigger clone, this may be a read error. The rearrangement joins TRBV5-1 to TRBJ2-3; TRBD1 agrees at 8 bases. The CDR3 has 14 amino acids. Germline V gene lookup returns CDR1 SGHRS and CDR2 YFSETQ. Trimming took 2 bases from V and 4 from J; bases not matched to a gene: 3. The CDR3 coding sequence is TGCGCCAGCAGCTTCGGACAGGGCTCAGATACGCAGTATTTT. Translation: CASSFGQGSDTQYF.

This clonotype was counted between two and nine times. The J gene is TRBJ1-6, the V gene TRBV4-2; D gene ambiguous. The CDR3 has 17 residues. Per germline, CDR1 LGHNA and CDR2 YNFKEQ. V gave up 2 bases and J gave up 0 bases, with 11 bases separating them. The CDR3 loop is CASSQYRESSYNSPLHF. The CDR3 DNA reads as TGTGCCAGCAGCCAATACAGAGAGAGCTCCTATAATTCACCCCTCCACTTT.

This clonotype was found many times. The gene calls are TRBV6-5 and TRBJ2-7, with D perhaps TRBD2 (5 bases). The length of the CDR3 is 14 residues. Trimming cost V 0 bases and J 6 bases, with 12 bases left between them. Germline lookup yields CDR1 MNHEY and CDR2 SVGAGI. The DNA of the CDR3 is TGTGCCAGCAGTTACTCGAGGACGGCGGGCGAGCAGTACTTC. Translating it yields CASSYSRTAGEQYF.

The chain employs TRBV9 and TRBJ2-6; a weak D match, TRBD1 (6 bases). In germline, CDR1 is SGDLS, CDR2 YYNGEE. The CDR3 runs 17 residues. V dropped 4 bases and J dropped 0 bases, with 14 bases sitting between them. The CDR3 nucleotides read TGTGCCAGCAGCCCCAGGACAGCTTACTCTGGGGCCAACGTCCTGACTTTC. It encodes CASSPRTAYSGANVLTF.

The sample holds a few counts of this clonotype. The CDR3 spells CASSDSGAFF. In DNA form, the CDR3 reads TGTGCCAGTTCGGACAGTGGTGCTTTCTTT. V gene TRBV2 combines with J gene TRBJ1-1, with a possible D match to TRBD1 (6 bases). This CDR3 contains 10 residues. CDR1 and CDR2 from the germline V gene are SNHLY and FYNNEI. Between the trimmed V and J ends, which lost 9 bases and 11 bases, there was a span of 13 bases.

This clonotype was seen many times. The chain recombines TRBV20-1 with TRBJ2-3; 7 bases are shared with TRBD1. With V trimmed by 1 base and J by 2 bases, 3 bases remained unmatched. The CDR3 covers 14 residues. Germline V gives CDR1 DFQATT, CDR2 SNEGSKA (reference sequence). The CDR3 DNA reads TGCAGTGCTAGAGGGGGACAGAACACAGATACGCAGTATTTT. As protein: CSARGGQNTDTQYF.

This clonotype was found a few times. The J gene is TRBJ2-3, the V gene TRBV24-1; possibly TRBD1 or TRBD2 for D (5 bases each). Germline loops: CDR1 KGHDR, CDR2 SFDVKD. This CDR3 comprises 15 residues. V shed 4 bases and J shed 3 bases, with 13 bases lying between them. As DNA, the CDR3 is TGTGCCACCAGTGAGGGGGATCATGGGACAGATACGCAGTATTTT. It specifies CATSEGDHGTDTQYF.

This clonotype has a handful of counts. The rearrangement uses TRBV5-4 and TRBJ1-2; 9 bases align to TRBD1. V was clipped by 3 bases and J by 4 bases; unmatched bases: 4. CDR1 SGHNT and CDR2 YYREEE come from the germline V gene (reference sequence). The CDR3 sequence is 14 residues long. The CDR3 DNA is TGTGCCAGCAGCTCGGACAGGGGTGGCTATGGCTACACCTTC. Its translation: CASSSDRGGYGYTF.